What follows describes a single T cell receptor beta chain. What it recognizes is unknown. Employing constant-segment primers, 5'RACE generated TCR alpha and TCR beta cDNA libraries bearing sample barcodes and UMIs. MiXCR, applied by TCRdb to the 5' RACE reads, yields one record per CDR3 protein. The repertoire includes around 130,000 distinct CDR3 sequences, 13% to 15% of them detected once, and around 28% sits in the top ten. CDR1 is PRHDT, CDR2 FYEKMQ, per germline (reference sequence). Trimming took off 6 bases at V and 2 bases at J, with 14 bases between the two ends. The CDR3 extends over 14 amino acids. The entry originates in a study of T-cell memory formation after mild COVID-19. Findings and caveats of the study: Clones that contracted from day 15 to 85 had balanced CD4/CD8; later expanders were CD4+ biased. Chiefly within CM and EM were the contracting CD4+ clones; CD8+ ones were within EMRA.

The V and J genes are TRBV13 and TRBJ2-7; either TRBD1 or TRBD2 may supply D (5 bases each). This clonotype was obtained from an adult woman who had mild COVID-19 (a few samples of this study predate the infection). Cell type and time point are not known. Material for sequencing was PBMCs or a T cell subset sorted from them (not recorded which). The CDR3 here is CASRDWGSPYEQYF. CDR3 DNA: TGTGCCAGCAGAGACTGGGGGTCCCCCTACGAGCAGTACTTC.